This record looks at one T cell receptor (beta chain) sequence and its context. The germline gives CDR1 SQVTM, CDR2 ANQGSEA. The CDR3 covers 14 residues. V was pared by 0 bases and J by 0 bases, with 6 bases between. The table came from immunoSEQ multiplex PCR; TCRdb's copy has only in-frame clones and leaves some out. This table has some 270,000 clones, around 85% appearing once. Self-reported history from a screening survey and questionnaire set each donor's cohort. Donors in Cohort 3 counted as recovered after two negative PCRs, clearance, or symptom resolution. This sample was included in a study of blood T cell repertoires in COVID-19. Study information: Sites across the United States, Italy and Spain contributed samples from acute and convalescent COVID-19.

The TCR was taken from a woman in her twenties or thirties who had recovered from COVID-19. Sequencing was done on a sample of PBMCs or T cells enriched from blood (not recorded which). The chain couples TRBV29-1 to TRBJ1-3, with unresolved D. The CDR3 region is CSVEDGRSGNTIYF. The DNA of the CDR3 is TGCAGCGTTGAAGATGGCCGCTCTGGAAACACCATATATTTT.